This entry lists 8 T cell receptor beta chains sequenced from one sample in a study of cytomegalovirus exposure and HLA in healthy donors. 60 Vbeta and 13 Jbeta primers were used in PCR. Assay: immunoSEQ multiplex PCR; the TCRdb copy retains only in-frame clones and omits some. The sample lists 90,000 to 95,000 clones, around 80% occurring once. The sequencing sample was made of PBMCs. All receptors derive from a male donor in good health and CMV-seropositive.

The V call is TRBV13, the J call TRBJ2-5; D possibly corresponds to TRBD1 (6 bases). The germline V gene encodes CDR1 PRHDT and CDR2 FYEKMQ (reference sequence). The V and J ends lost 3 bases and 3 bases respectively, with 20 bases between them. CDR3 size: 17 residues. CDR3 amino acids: CASSFYQGRSLEETQYF. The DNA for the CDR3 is TGTGCCAGCAGCTTCTACCAGGGGCGCAGCCTTGAAGAGACCCAGTACTTC.

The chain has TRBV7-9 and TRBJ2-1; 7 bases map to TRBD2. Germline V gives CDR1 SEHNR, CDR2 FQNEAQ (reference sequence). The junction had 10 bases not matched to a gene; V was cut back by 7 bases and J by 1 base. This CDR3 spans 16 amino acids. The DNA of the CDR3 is TGTGCCAGCAAGGCGGGAGACGATTCGTCCTACAATGAGCAGTTCTTC. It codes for CASKAGDDSSYNEQFF.

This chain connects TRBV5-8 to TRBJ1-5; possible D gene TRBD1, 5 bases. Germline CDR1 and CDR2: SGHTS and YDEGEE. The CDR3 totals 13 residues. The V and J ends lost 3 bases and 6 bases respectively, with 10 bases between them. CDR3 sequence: CASSSDTPQPQHF. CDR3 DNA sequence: TGTGCCAGCAGCTCGGACACCCCTCAGCCCCAGCATTTT.

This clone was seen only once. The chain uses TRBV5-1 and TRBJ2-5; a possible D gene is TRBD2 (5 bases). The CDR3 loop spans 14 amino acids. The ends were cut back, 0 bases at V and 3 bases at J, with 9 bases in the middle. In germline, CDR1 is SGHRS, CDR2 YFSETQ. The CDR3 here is CASSLGRSKETQYF. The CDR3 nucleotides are TGCGCCAGCAGCTTGGGGAGGTCGAAAGAGACCCAGTACTTC.

The chain's CDR3 is CAWTPSRGLETQYF. CDR3 coding DNA: TGTGCCTGGACCCCAAGCAGGGGGCTCGAGACCCAGTACTTC. The chain is built from TRBV30 and TRBJ2-5; 8 positions agree with TRBD1. The V gene's germline CDR1 is GTSNPN and CDR2 SVGIG (reference sequence). The CDR3 covers 14 residues. With V trimmed by 4 bases and J by 5 bases, 9 bases remained unmatched.

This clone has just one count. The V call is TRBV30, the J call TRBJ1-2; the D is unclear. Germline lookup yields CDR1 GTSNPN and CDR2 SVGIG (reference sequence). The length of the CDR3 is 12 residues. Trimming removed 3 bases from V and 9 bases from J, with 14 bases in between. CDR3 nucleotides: TGTGCCTGGAGCGAAGCAATTGGTCGCTACACCTTC. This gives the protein CAWSEAIGRYTF.

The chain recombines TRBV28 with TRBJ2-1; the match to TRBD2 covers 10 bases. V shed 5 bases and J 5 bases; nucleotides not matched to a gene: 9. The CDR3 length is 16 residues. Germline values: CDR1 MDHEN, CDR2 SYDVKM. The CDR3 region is CASSQWLAGGNNEQFF. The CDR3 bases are TGTGCCAGCAGTCAATGGTTAGCGGGGGGCAACAATGAGCAGTTCTTC.

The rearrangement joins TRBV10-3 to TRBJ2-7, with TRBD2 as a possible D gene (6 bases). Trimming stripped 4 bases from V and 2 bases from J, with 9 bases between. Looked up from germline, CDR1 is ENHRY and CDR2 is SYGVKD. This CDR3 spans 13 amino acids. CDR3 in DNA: TGTGCCATCAGTGGGGGGGTCCCCTACGAGCAGTACTTC. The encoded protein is CAISGGVPYEQYF.